The rows below give T cell receptor beta chains drawn from one sample of a study of T cell responses to AZD1222 COVID-19 vaccine. Generated by immunoSEQ multiplex PCR, the TCRdb table keeps only in-frame clones and is missing some. The top ten hold 2.5% to 4% of the sample, which has more than 110,000 clones, about 92% seen once. Sequenced material: peripheral blood, taken 28 days after the second AZD1222 dose. Every receptor here comes from an adult who received the AZD1222 COVID-19 vaccine. Each CDR3 is given with its conserved first and last residue. A D gene is named only where the DNA matches it firmly. Clone size appears in some rows only: once, few, many, or a class for an expanded clone.

abundance	d_gene	v_gene	j_gene	CDR3aa	CDR3nt
-	-	TRBV5-1	TRBJ1-1	CASSLGSNTEAFF	TGCGCCAGCAGCTTGGGGTCGAACACTGAAGCTTTCTTT
-	TRBD1	TRBV4-3	TRBJ1-5	CASSPGDRGFQPQHF	TGCGCCAGCAGCCCTGGGGACAGGGGGTTTCAGCCCCAGCATTTT
once	TRBD1	TRBV28	TRBJ2-1	CASTSGQGAPNEQFF	TGTGCCAGCACTTCGGGACAGGGGGCCCCCAATGAGCAGTTCTTC
-	-	TRBV29-1	TRBJ1-2	CSVETGYYGYTF	TGCAGCGTTGAAACAGGGTATTATGGCTACACCTTC
-	TRBD1	TRBV28	TRBJ2-7	CASRRDRGTYEQYF	TGTGCCAGCAGACGGGACAGGGGAACCTACGAGCAGTACTTC
-	TRBD1	TRBV7-2	TRBJ2-7	CASSPRQGSHYEQYF	TGTGCCAGCAGCCCTCGACAGGGATCCCACTACGAGCAGTACTTC
once	-	TRBV5-1	TRBJ1-3	CASSPGTSGNTIYF	TGCGCCAGCAGCCCCGGGACTTCTGGAAACACCATATATTTT
-	TRBD2	TRBV30	TRBJ2-5	CAWSAGGETQYF	TGTGCCTGGAGTGCGGGAGGGGAGACCCAGTACTTC
-	-	TRBV5-6	TRBJ1-2	CASSGYNNYGYTF	TGTGCCAGCAGTGGTTATAATAACTATGGCTACACCTTC
-	-	TRBV6-5	TRBJ2-7	CASTPGTHYEQYF	TGTGCCAGCACTCCCGGGACTCACTACGAGCAGTACTTC
-	-	TRBV7-9	TRBJ2-2	CASSFHGGELFF	TGTGCCAGCAGCTTCCACGGCGGGGAGCTGTTTTTT
-	-	TRBV27	TRBJ1-2	CASSFSLGYTF	TGTGCCAGCAGTTTTTCCCTCGGCTACACCTTC
-	-	TRBV19	TRBJ2-7	CASSPSGAQGTYEQYF	TGTGCCAGTAGTCCTTCTGGGGCCCAGGGGACCTACGAGCAGTACTTC
-	TRBD2	TRBV4-3	TRBJ2-3	CASSQDGTSLGTDTQYF	TGCGCCAGCAGCCAAGATGGGACTAGCCTGGGTACAGATACGCAGTATTTT
-	-	TRBV7-3	TRBJ1-2	CASSPPGGRGGYTF	TGTGCCAGCAGCCCACCCGGGGGGAGGGGTGGCTACACCTTC
-	TRBD1	TRBV24-1	TRBJ2-1	CATSDKDRPNEQFF	TGTGCCACCAGTGACAAGGACAGGCCCAATGAGCAGTTCTTC
-	-	TRBV7-6	TRBJ1-1	CASSLASPTEAFF	TGTGCCAGCAGCTTAGCGTCTCCGACTGAAGCTTTCTTT
-	TRBD1	TRBV5-6	TRBJ2-5	CASSPGTGSETQYF	TGTGCCAGCAGCCCCGGGACAGGCAGCGAGACCCAGTACTTC
-	-	TRBV10-1	TRBJ1-2	CASSDPLRGPYGYTF	TGCGCCAGCAGTGATCCCCTACGGGGTCCCTATGGCTACACCTTC
-	-	TRBV7-3	TRBJ2-7	CASSSQGGDEQYF	TGTGCCAGCAGCTCCCAGGGGGGCGACGAGCAGTACTTC
-	-	TRBV5-1	TRBJ1-2	CASSLEGGYGYTF	TGCGCCAGCAGCTTGGAGGGAGGCTATGGCTACACCTTC
-	-	TRBV13	TRBJ2-7	CASSLGLGLYEQYF	TGTGCCAGCAGCTTAGGTTTGGGTTTGTACGAGCAGTACTTC
-	-	TRBV6-2/TRBV6-3	TRBJ1-3	CASSFNQDGSPFGNTIYF	TGTGCCAGCAGTTTCAACCAGGACGGATCCCCCTTTGGGAACACCATATATTTT
few	TRBD2	TRBV7-6	TRBJ2-7	CASSSSLAGTYEQYF	TGTGCCAGCAGCTCCTCACTAGCGGGGACCTACGAGCAGTACTTC
-	-	TRBV10-1	TRBJ2-2	CASRRDVSGELFF	TGCGCCAGCAGACGGGACGTGTCCGGGGAGCTGTTTTTT
-	-	TRBV6-5	TRBJ1-6	CATPRGRDPSPLHF	TGTGCCACCCCGAGGGGGAGAGATCCTTCACCCCTCCACTTT
-	TRBD1	TRBV7-2	TRBJ2-7	CASSLRLGQGHEQYF	TGTGCCAGCAGCTTGCGGCTGGGACAGGGCCACGAGCAGTACTTC
-	TRBD1	TRBV7-8	TRBJ2-5	CASGTGPQETQYF	TGTGCCAGCGGGACAGGACCCCAAGAGACCCAGTACTTC
-	TRBD2	TRBV7-2	TRBJ2-1	CASSLAGGGSYNEQFF	TGTGCCAGCAGCTTAGCTGGCGGGGGCTCCTACAATGAGCAGTTCTTC
-	-	TRBV11-2	TRBJ1-2	CASSHPGDGYTF	TGTGCCAGCAGTCACCCGGGCGATGGCTACACCTTC
-	TRBD1	TRBV29-1	TRBJ2-2	CSVGQGATGELFF	TGCAGCGTTGGACAGGGGGCCACCGGGGAGCTGTTTTTT
-	-	TRBV3-1/TRBV3-2	TRBJ1-1	CASSPSDREAFF	TGTGCCAGCAGCCCCAGCGACAGGGAAGCTTTCTTT
-	-	TRBV4-1	TRBJ2-7	CASSQEPGPYEQYF	TGCGCCAGCAGCCAAGAACCGGGGCCGTACGAGCAGTACTTC
-	-	TRBV9	TRBJ1-1	CASSPGGGEAFF	TGTGCCAGCAGCCCGGGAGGGGGTGAAGCTTTCTTT
-	TRBD2	TRBV29-1	TRBJ2-2	CSARGSGSTGELFF	TGCAGCGCCAGAGGTAGCGGGAGTACCGGGGAGCTGTTTTTT
-	TRBD2	TRBV18	TRBJ2-5	CASSPRTSGETQYF	TGTGCCAGCTCGCCGAGGACTAGCGGAGAGACCCAGTACTTC
-	-	TRBV9	TRBJ2-1	CASSVLADNEQFF	TGTGCCAGCAGCGTCCTAGCTGACAATGAGCAGTTCTTC
-	-	TRBV5-8	TRBJ2-2	CASSFRETGELFF	TGTGCCAGCAGCTTCCGGGAGACCGGGGAGCTGTTTTTT
-	-	TRBV7-8	TRBJ2-2	CASSPRTENTGELFF	TGTGCCAGCAGCCCGCGGACGGAGAACACCGGGGAGCTGTTTTTT
-	-	TRBV3-1/TRBV3-2	TRBJ1-1	CASSQEVTRGAGTEAFF	TGTGCCAGCAGCCAAGAAGTGACACGGGGGGCGGGCACTGAAGCTTTCTTT
-	-	TRBV6-5	TRBJ1-1	CASSYGGVNTEAFF	TGTGCCAGCAGTTACGGAGGGGTGAACACTGAAGCTTTCTTT
-	-	TRBV27	TRBJ1-5	CASSLKGYSNQPQHF	TGTGCCAGCTCCCTTAAAGGGTATAGCAATCAGCCCCAGCATTTT
once	TRBD1	TRBV7-9	TRBJ1-2	CASSLAGTGEHYGYTF	TGTGCCAGCAGCTTAGCGGGGACAGGGGAGCACTATGGCTACACCTTC
-	-	TRBV7-6	TRBJ2-1	CASSLESSFTPGNEQFF	TGTGCCAGCAGCTTAGAGTCTAGCTTCACGCCTGGGAATGAGCAGTTCTTC
-	-	TRBV27	TRBJ1-2	CASSFRGGYGYTF	TGTGCCAGCAGTTTCAGGGGCGGCTATGGCTACACCTTC
-	-	TRBV15	TRBJ2-6	CATSREGAGANVLTF	TGTGCCACCAGCAGAGAAGGGGCTGGGGCCAACGTCCTGACTTTC
-	-	TRBV2	TRBJ2-3	CASLFGSTDTQYF	TGTGCCAGCCTATTTGGTAGCACAGATACGCAGTATTTT
-	-	TRBV27	TRBJ2-3	CASSFRARGADTQYF	TGTGCCAGCAGTTTCCGGGCCAGAGGGGCCGATACGCAGTATTTT
-	-	TRBV28	TRBJ1-2	CASSLTQQGTKGYTF	TGTGCCAGCAGTCTAACCCAACAGGGTACGAAGGGCTACACCTTC